The 27 T cell receptor beta chains given below trace back to one sample, sequenced in a study of CD8 T cells in Susac syndrome (dated by TCRdb to the late 2010s). The method behind the library was the immunoSEQ multiplex PCR assay. RNA was extracted using the RNeasy kit, and about 0.5 to 1 ug of the RNA was reverse transcribed with random hexamers. Starting from the raw public reads, TCRdb applied fastp trimming at Q25, assembled clones with MiXCR and retained in-frame beta chains. Under each unique CDR3 protein, matching rows form one entry showing the most common genes and DNA. The sample yields 55,000 to 75,000 distinct CDR3 sequences; approximately 93% were counted once. Jointly, the top ten make up less than 0.19% of the sample. Specimen: CD4+ T cells from PBMCs. Receptor source: a human donor with Susac syndrome.

The chain combines TRBV5-1 with TRBJ2-6; D might be TRBD1 (6 bases). Germline lookup yields CDR1 SGHRS and CDR2 YFSETQ. This CDR3 spans 16 amino acids. V lost 4 bases to trimming and J lost 0 bases, with 11 bases between them. CDR3 loop: CASSPTGLSGANVLTF. DNA of the CDR3: TGCGCCAGCAGCCCGACAGGCCTCTCTGGGGCCAACGTCCTGACTTTC.

CDR3 bases: TGCGCCAGCAGCCAAGGAGTTAACGGCTACACCTTC. Amino acids: CASSQGVNGYTF. V and J are TRBV4-3 and TRBJ1-2; the D is unclear. Germline V gene lookup returns CDR1 LGHNA and CDR2 YSLEER. The CDR3 has 12 amino acids. V lost 1 base and J lost 8, with 8 bases in between.

The sample holds one count of this clonotype. The chain links TRBV4-2 to TRBJ1-5; no clear D. The V and J ends lost 7 bases and 0 bases respectively, with 13 bases between them. The CDR3 has 15 amino acids. Germline values: CDR1 LGHNA, CDR2 YNFKEQ. The CDR3 nucleotides read TGTGCCAGCACCCCCCAGTACCCTAGCAATCAGCCCCAGCATTTT. Translating gives CASTPQYPSNQPQHF.

V is TRBV7-9 and J is TRBJ1-2, with D uncertain. CDR1 is SEHNR and CDR2 is FQNEAQ in the germline V gene (reference sequence). The V end was cut by 1 base, the J end by 4 bases, with 7 bases between. This CDR3 is built from 13 residues. The CDR3 sequence: CASSLGPSYGYTF. The CDR3 nucleotides are TGTGCCAGCAGCTTAGGTCCCAGCTATGGCTACACCTTC.

The rearrangement uses TRBV12-3 or TRBV12-4 and TRBJ2-4; TRBD1 aligns across 7 bases. The junction had 12 bases not matched to a gene; V was cut back by 5 bases and J by 11 bases. CDR3 size: 14 residues. CDR3: CASSRGGAGGVQYF. The DNA of the CDR3 is TGTGCCAGCAGTCGAGGTGGGGCAGGGGGTGTTCAGTACTTC.

This chain links TRBV30 with TRBJ2-7, with 12 bases that match TRBD1. Germline V CDR1 and CDR2: GTSNPN, SVGIG (reference sequence). The CDR3 is made up of 14 amino acids. Unmatched junction bases numbered 10, after V lost 8 bases and J lost 5 bases. The CDR3 region is CATTGTGGFHEQYF. The DNA for the CDR3 is TGTGCCACCACCGGGACAGGGGGCTTCCACGAGCAGTACTTC.

The chain couples TRBV3-1 to TRBJ2-2; tentatively, D is TRBD1 or TRBD2 (5 bases each). The CDR3 loop spans 17 amino acids. The ends were cut back, 3 bases at V and 0 bases at J, with 14 bases in the middle. Germline CDR1 LGHDT, CDR2 YNNKEL (reference sequence). CDR3 DNA: TGTGCCAGCAGCCATAAATTCGGGGACGCGAACACCGGGGAGCTGTTTTTT. It encodes CASSHKFGDANTGELFF.

This clonotype appeared a single time. The chain employs TRBV4-2 and TRBJ2-7; 8 bases match TRBD1. CDR1 is LGHNA, CDR2 YNFKEQ, per germline. V was clipped by 4 bases and J by 1 base; unmatched bases: 9. CDR3 length: 16 residues. The CDR3 DNA reads as TGTGCCAGCAGCCGCGTGACAGGGGTGGTTTCCTACGAGCAGTACTTC. Translation: CASSRVTGVVSYEQYF.

Here the CDR3 reads CASSLNRAMNTEAFF. CDR3 coding DNA: TGTGCCAGCAGCTTAAACAGGGCTATGAACACTGAAGCTTTCTTT. The chain has TRBV7-2 and TRBJ1-1, with a possible D match to TRBD1 (6 bases). The V and J ends lost 2 bases and 0 bases respectively, with 10 bases between them. CDR1 and CDR2 (germline): SGHTA, FQGNSA. CDR3 size: 15 residues.

The rearrangement uses TRBV5-1 and TRBJ2-1, with 7 bases identical to TRBD1. With V trimmed by 4 bases and J by 6 bases, 10 bases remained unmatched. The germline V gene encodes CDR1 SGHRS and CDR2 YFSETQ. The CDR3 is 15 amino acids. The CDR3 DNA reads as TGCGCCAGCAGCCTACGACAGGGAGCGGCCAATGAGCAGTTCTTC. Its protein product is CASSLRQGAANEQFF.

In this sample, this clonotype turned up once. This chain links TRBV27 with TRBJ2-2; D ambiguous. Germline CDR1 reads MNHEY; CDR2 reads SMNVEV (reference sequence). This CDR3 has 15 residues. V shed 0 bases and J shed 3 bases, with 8 bases lying between them. The CDR3 region has the DNA TGTGCCAGCAGTTTATCTTCGGGTTACACCGGGGAGCTGTTTTTT. Translated: CASSLSSGYTGELFF.

The chain combines TRBV30 with TRBJ1-1; D is possibly TRBD1 (6 bases). Germline V gives CDR1 GTSNPN, CDR2 SVGIG (reference sequence). V shed 2 bases and J shed 2 bases, with 12 bases lying between them. The length of the CDR3 is 14 residues. The CDR3 sequence is CAWSPLDRNTEAFF. In DNA form, the CDR3 reads TGTGCCTGGAGTCCCCTGGACAGAAACACTGAAGCTTTCTTT.

The chain recombines TRBV12-3 or TRBV12-4 with TRBJ1-3; 8 nucleotides agree with TRBD1. This CDR3 is built from 16 residues. The V and J ends lost 4 bases and 3 bases, in that order; junction bases with no gene match: 8. The CDR3 region has the DNA TGTGCCAGCAGTTCTACCTCTGGACAGGGTGGAAACACCATATATTTT. Amino acids: CASSSTSGQGGNTIYF.

V is TRBV5-1 and J is TRBJ2-7; 13 nucleotides match TRBD2. J lost 7 bases, V lost 1 base, and 11 bases had no gene match. This CDR3 has 17 amino acids. The V gene's germline CDR1 is SGHRS and CDR2 YFSETQ. Written as DNA, the CDR3 is TGCGCCAGCAGCTTGACTAGCGGGGGGGCCGGCGGAGAAGAGCAGTACTTC. Amino acid sequence: CASSLTSGGAGGEEQYF.

The chain is built from TRBV7-4 and TRBJ1-1; unclear D gene. The CDR3 is 18 residues long. The V gene's germline CDR1 is SGHVT and CDR2 SQSDAQ. The V end lost 2 bases, the J end lost 0 bases, and 19 bases lay between the germline ends. The CDR3 DNA reads TGTGCCAGCAGCTTACCTATGACGGAATTGATAATGAACACTGAAGCTTTCTTT. Translated, it gives CASSLPMTELIMNTEAFF.

The V and J genes are TRBV9 and TRBJ1-5; a weak D match, TRBD1 (6 bases). The CDR3 contains 14 residues. Germline values: CDR1 SGDLS, CDR2 YYNGEE. V shed 4 bases and J shed 0 bases, with 8 bases lying between them. The CDR3 coding sequence is TGTGCCAGCAGCCCAGGGGTTAGCAATCAGCCCCAGCATTTT. Amino acid sequence: CASSPGVSNQPQHF.

This chain links TRBV5-1 with TRBJ2-3; TRBD2 matches 10 bases. This CDR3 is 16 amino acids long. The junction had 4 bases not matched to a gene; V was cut back by 1 base and J by 2 bases. CDR1 and CDR2 (germline): SGHRS, YFSETQ. The CDR3 DNA reads TGCGCCAGCAGCTTGAGTGGACTAGCGGACACAGATACGCAGTATTTT. Translation gives CASSLSGLADTDTQYF.

J is TRBJ2-1 and V is TRBV30, with a tentative D call TRBD2 (7 bases). The germline V gene encodes CDR1 GTSNPN and CDR2 SVGIG (reference sequence). The CDR3 is 13 amino acids. Trimming stripped 5 bases from V and 8 bases from J, with 16 bases between. In DNA form, the CDR3 reads TGTGCCTGGGCCCGGGGGGCCGCTGATGAGCAGTTCTTC. The encoded protein is CAWARGAADEQFF.

The CDR3 DNA reads TGTGCCAGCAGCAAACCCGGGACTAGCGGGAAGAATGAGCAGTTCTTC. It specifies CASSKPGTSGKNEQFF. The chain joins TRBV9 to TRBJ2-1; TRBD2 matches 13 bases. This CDR3 is 16 amino acids long. Unmatched junction bases numbered 8, after V lost 4 bases and J lost 7 bases. CDR1 and CDR2 (germline): SGDLS, YYNGEE.

The chain links TRBV2 to TRBJ2-5; 7 bases fit TRBD1. Looked up from germline, CDR1 is SNHLY and CDR2 is FYNNEI. V shed 7 bases, J shed 7 bases, and the junction held 6 bases outside the gene matches. The CDR3 is 12 residues long. The CDR3 is CASNRGFGTQYF. The CDR3 DNA sequence: TGTGCCAGCAACAGGGGTTTCGGGACCCAGTACTTC.

This rearrangement joins TRBV6-4 to TRBJ2-2; D remains unclear. Germline V gene lookup returns CDR1 MRHNA and CDR2 SNTAGT. The CDR3 sequence is 13 residues long. V was clipped by 0 bases and J by 6 bases, with 5 bases between them. This chain's CDR3 is CASSDSSAGELFF. DNA for the CDR3: TGTGCCAGCAGTGACTCGAGCGCCGGGGAGCTGTTTTTT.

CDR3 amino acids: CASSSMNRDSGTDTQYF. The CDR3 nucleotides read TGTGCCAGCAGCTCGATGAACCGGGACAGTGGAACAGATACGCAGTATTTT. The chain uses TRBV9 and TRBJ2-3, with 7 bases matching TRBD1. Per the germline V gene, CDR1 is SGDLS and CDR2 is YYNGEE. After removal of 4 bases from V and 3 bases from J, the junction contained 14 bases not matched to a gene. This CDR3 is built from 17 residues.

The V gene is TRBV19, the J gene TRBJ1-3; a possible D gene is TRBD1 (5 bases). V gave up 9 bases and J gave up 4 bases, with 16 bases separating them. The CDR3 contains 14 residues. Germline CDR1 reads LNHDA; CDR2 reads SQIVND (reference sequence). The CDR3 DNA follows: TGTGCCAGCATAGGGACGCGGAGCGGAAACACCATATATTTT. Encoded protein: CASIGTRSGNTIYF. The full variable domain, completed using reference TRBV19 and TRBJ1-3, is DGGITQSPKYLFRKEGQNVTLSCEQNLNHDAMYWYRQDPGQGLRLIYYSQIVNDFQKGDIAEGYSVSREKKESFPLTVTSAQKNPTAFYLCASIGTRSGNTIYFGEGSWLTVV.

This clonotype was recorded once. The chain combines TRBV20-1 with TRBJ2-5, with D uncertain. There are 15 residues in the CDR3. Trimming pared 3 bases from V and 0 bases from J, leaving 14 bases between. Germline assignment: CDR1 DFQATT and CDR2 SNEGSKA (reference sequence). The CDR3 DNA is TGCAGTGCTAGTCTTCCTAAAGGCTACCAAGAGACCCAGTACTTC. Protein product: CSASLPKGYQETQYF.

The sample holds a few counts of this clonotype. The chain carries TRBV5-1 and TRBJ2-5; D gene uncertain. Deletions cut 0 bases from V and 4 bases from J, with 22 bases between. The germline CDR1 and CDR2 sequences are SGHRS and YFSETQ. The CDR3 length is 18 residues. DNA of the CDR3: TGCGCCAGCAGCTTGGAAGGTGCACAGACTTACATAGGAGAGACCCAGTACTTC. Its protein is CASSLEGAQTYIGETQYF.

The chain combines TRBV20-1 with TRBJ2-2; 7 nucleotides line up with TRBD1. Germline CDR1 and CDR2: DFQATT and SNEGSKA (reference sequence). V dropped 7 bases and J dropped 5; count of bases not matched to a gene: 7. The CDR3 is 13 amino acids. The CDR3 DNA sequence: TGCAGTGGACAGGGCGCCCGAACCGGGGAGCTGTTTTTT. It codes for CSGQGARTGELFF.

V and J are TRBV20-1 and TRBJ2-3; D is possibly TRBD2 (6 bases). CDR1 is DFQATT, CDR2 SNEGSKA, per germline (reference sequence). CDR3 length: 15 residues. V lost 5 bases to trimming and J lost 6 bases, with 21 bases between them. The CDR3, as DNA: TGCAGTGCTGGGATGGAGGAATTCGGAGGGGATACGCAGTATTTT. Translated, it gives CSAGMEEFGGDTQYF.